This TCR beta chain was identified in a study of blood T cell repertoires in COVID-19. At the level of the study: Collection of acute and convalescent COVID-19 samples took place in the United States, Italy and Spain. PBMCs, B-cell-depleted T cells, or T cells provided the cDNA or gDNA that made up the material.

The CDR3 runs 16 residues. The germline V gene has CDR1 MDHEN and CDR2 SYDVKM. The V segment lost 3 bases and the J segment 3 bases; nucleotides outside the gene matches: 8. Per the study methods: Estimated nucleated cell counts came from reference gene primer amplification. Assay used: immunoSEQ multiplex PCR; TCRdb lists only in-frame clones, some missing. For V, J and clone size, that table is used; D and trimming come from the DNA. The table includes 150,000 to 200,000 clones, roughly 80% detected once. The clonotype comes from a man aged 60-69 years with active or convalescent COVID-19. The sample taken for sequencing was peripheral blood. V usage is TRBV28 and J usage is TRBJ2-7, with 10 bases fitting TRBD2. CDR3 in DNA: TGTGCCAGCAGTTTCCTTCCTCTAGCGGGAGACTACGAGCAGTACTTC. It codes for CASSFLPLAGDYEQYF.